This T cell receptor (beta chain) was retrieved from a study of T cells after posttransplantation cyclophosphamide. The table lists this clone with many counts. The CDR3 is 16 amino acids. In germline, CDR1 is SEHNR, CDR2 FQNEAQ (reference sequence). J lost 2 bases, V lost 5 bases, and 10 bases had no gene match. This table comes from immunoSEQ multiplex PCR, and its TCRdb copy is limited to in-frame clones, with some not included. Found here are about 39,000 clones, no singletons; the ten largest cover about 4.2%. This chain links TRBV7-9 with TRBJ2-7; 9 nucleotides line up with TRBD1. This clonotype originated in a woman aged 50 to 65 in good health and a related stem cell transplant donor. Sequences were obtained from PBMCs. This CDR3 reads CASSILPGQGAYEQYF. In DNA, the CDR3 is TGTGCCAGCAGCATACTACCGGGACAGGGAGCCTACGAGCAGTACTTC.